The 6 T cell receptor beta chains in this list originate from one sample, sequenced in a study of blood T cell repertoires in COVID-19. Clones were read by immunoSEQ multiplex PCR, and TCRdb kept only the in-frame ones, dropping some. The sample yields approximately 71,000 clones, approximately 79% seen once. Sequencing was done on a sample of peripheral blood. The origin of the receptors is a man aged 55 to 70 with active or convalescent COVID-19.

Turning to this clone: A junction boundary mismatches the germline segment, possibly from a read error. The rearrangement links TRBV10-3 to TRBJ1-2, with D perhaps TRBD1 (6 bases). This CDR3 has 12 amino acids. Germline-derived CDR1 and CDR2 are ENHRY and SYGVKD. DNA for the CDR3: TGTGCCATCAGTGGGGACAACTCTGGCTACACCTTC. It translates to CAISGDNSGYTF.

The chain couples TRBV11-1 to TRBJ1-1; D perhaps matches TRBD1 (6 bases). From germline, CDR1 is SGHAT and CDR2 FQDESV (reference sequence). Trimming pared 5 bases from V and 2 bases from J, leaving 12 bases between. The CDR3 runs 14 residues. This chain's CDR3 is CASSPPDRNTEAFF. CDR3 nucleotide sequence: TGTGCCAGCAGCCCCCCGGACAGAAACACTGAAGCTTTCTTT. Using reference TRBV11-1 and TRBJ1-1 for the parts outside the CDR3, the full variable domain is EAEVAQSPRYKITEKSQAVAFWCDPISGHATLYWYRQILGQGPELLVQFQDESVVDDSQLPKDRFSAERLKGVDSTLKIQPAELGDSAMYLCASSPPDRNTEAFFGQGTRLTVV.

V usage is TRBV3-1 (or the pseudogene TRBV3-2) and J usage is TRBJ2-2, with 7 bases lining up with TRBD1. The CDR3 contains 13 residues. The V gene's germline CDR1 is LGHDT and CDR2 YNNKEL (reference sequence). J gave up 5 bases and V 7 bases, and 4 bases lay outside the gene matches. The CDR3 bases are TGTGCCAGCACCCTACAGGGGACCGGGGAGCTGTTTTTT. It encodes CASTLQGTGELFF.

The V and J genes are TRBV28 and TRBJ1-2, with 11 bases matching TRBD1. This CDR3 is built from 15 residues. Looked up from germline, CDR1 is MDHEN and CDR2 is SYDVKM. Trimming cost V 1 base and J 4 bases; bases outside gene matches: 2. This CDR3 is CASSLYGTGGYGYTF. The CDR3 coding sequence is TGTGCCAGCAGTTTATACGGGACAGGGGGCTATGGCTACACCTTC.

The chain recombines TRBV5-1 with TRBJ2-5, with 10 bases matching TRBD1. From germline, CDR1 is SGHRS and CDR2 YFSETQ. J lost 4 bases, V lost 4 bases, and 4 bases had no gene match. This CDR3 is built from 14 residues. The CDR3 reads CASSGRTGGETQYF. Here the CDR3 DNA reads TGCGCCAGCAGCGGACGGACAGGGGGAGAGACCCAGTACTTC.

CDR3 amino acids: CASRISGVVNTGELFF. For the CDR3, the DNA is TGTGCCAGTAGGATATCGGGGGTCGTAAACACCGGGGAGCTGTTTTTT. The chain joins TRBV19 to TRBJ2-2; D is perhaps TRBD2 (6 bases). Trimming took off 6 bases at V and 2 bases at J, with 16 bases between the two ends. The CDR3 covers 16 residues. In germline, CDR1 is LNHDA, CDR2 SQIVND (reference sequence).